The sequence of this TCR beta chain was determined in a study of cytomegalovirus exposure and HLA in healthy donors. The study's findings and limits: Previously analyzed data showed that most TCR beta V segments were productive at a frequency of about 90% or about 30%.

The PCR had 60 Vbeta and 13 Jbeta primers. Produced via immunoSEQ multiplex PCR; TCRdb's table is partial and in-frame only. Of fewer than 150,000 clones listed, 85% are singletons. This clone was seen a single time. Its matching antigen is unknown. The CDR3 totals 13 residues. Germline V gives CDR1 SGHTA, CDR2 FQGTGA. V lost 4 bases to trimming and J lost 5 bases; unmatched junction nucleotides: 4. These donors, healthy bone marrow donors, were studied. The source of this sequence is a woman between 25 and 40 years old in good health and CMV-seropositive. Sequencing used PBMCs. The chain links TRBV7-3 to TRBJ1-1, with 7 positions matching TRBD1. The CDR3 bases are TGTGCCAGCAGCTACAGGGGAGATACTGAAGCTTTCTTT. Translating gives CASSYRGDTEAFF.